Sequencing of this T cell receptor (beta chain) was carried out in a study of T-cell memory formation after mild COVID-19. A single record per CDR3 protein comes from TCRdb applying MiXCR to the 5' RACE reads. The sample shows around 310,000 distinct CDR3 sequences, approximately 16% of them seen only once. A remark on this clonotype: Its antigen is as yet unknown.

Broader study findings: A balance of CD4 and CD8 characterized clones contracting day 15 to 85, whereas later expanders leaned CD4+. Pre-infection memory harbored some responding clones, suggesting cross-reactive memory joined. Those CD4+ clones that contracted were mainly in CM and EM (CD8+ ones in EMRA).

The sequence came from a man between 18 and 29 years old who had mild COVID-19 (a few samples of this study predate the infection). Cell type and time point are not known. Sequences were obtained from PBMCs or a T cell subset sorted from them (not recorded which).

The DNA of the CDR3 is TGTGCCTGCCGAGAGGGGGGAAACTCCTACGAGCAGTACTTC. It encodes CACREGGNSYEQYF. V and J are TRBV19 and TRBJ2-7; TRBD1 or TRBD2 may be the D gene (6 bases each). The CDR3 has 14 residues. CDR1 and CDR2 from the germline V gene are LNHDA and SQIVND (reference sequence). Trimming took off 11 bases at V and 0 bases at J, with 17 bases between the two ends. Using reference TRBV19 and TRBJ2-7 for the parts outside the CDR3, the full variable domain is DGGITQSPKYLFRKEGQNVTLSCEQNLNHDAMYWYRQDPGQGLRLIYYSQIVNDFQKGDIAEGYSVSREKKESFPLTVTSAQKNPTAFYLCACREGGNSYEQYFGPGTRLTVT.